The next 26 T cell receptor beta chains were all read from a single sample in a study of response to subunit inactivated influenza vaccine. A single record per CDR3 protein comes from TCRdb applying MiXCR to the RT-PCR reads. The repertoire holds 650,000 to 700,000 distinct CDR3 sequences, with approximately 14% as singletons. The source material was PBMCs from blood, sampled 11 to 12 days after vaccination. Every receptor here comes from a man in his fifties or sixties who received an inactivated influenza vaccine.

This clonotype was seen a handful of times. The V call is TRBV20-1, the J call TRBJ2-6; 8 nucleotides line up with TRBD2. V shed 4 bases and J 0 bases; nucleotides not matched to a gene: 8. Germline lookup yields CDR1 DFQATT and CDR2 SNEGSKA (reference sequence). The CDR3 spans 17 residues. The CDR3 reads CSAILTSVSSGANVLTF. Written as DNA, the CDR3 is TGCAGTGCTATTTTGACTAGCGTAAGCTCTGGGGCCAACGTCCTGACTTTC.

This clonotype was observed at least ten times. The chain uses TRBV5-1 and TRBJ2-1, with D perhaps matching TRBD2 (5 bases). This CDR3 spans 15 amino acids. V shed 6 bases and J shed 3 bases, with 16 bases lying between them. CDR1 SGHRS and CDR2 YFSETQ come from the germline V gene. As DNA, the CDR3 is TGCGCCAGCACCCCCGGGGATCGAAGCTACAATGAGCAGTTCTTC. Amino acids: CASTPGDRSYNEQFF. The full variable domain, with the rest looked up from reference TRBV5-1 and TRBJ2-1, is KAGVTQTPRYLIKTRGQQVTLSCSPISGHRSVSWYQQTPGQGLQFLFEYFSETQRNKGNFPGRFSGRQFSNSRSEMNVSTLELGDSALYLCASTPGDRSYNEQFFGPGTRLTVL.

The chain carries TRBV29-1 and TRBJ2-7; the match to TRBD1 covers 9 bases. The CDR3 contains 12 residues. Germline CDR1 is SQVTM and CDR2 is ANQGSEA. V was pared by 6 bases and J by 4 bases, with 4 bases of the junction left unmatched. The CDR3 coding sequence is TGCAGCGTGGCGGGACAGGGTTACGAGCAGTACTTC. Amino acids: CSVAGQGYEQYF.

In this sample, this clonotype turned up a few times. J is TRBJ2-7 and V is TRBV30; the D is unclear. CDR1 and CDR2 (germline): GTSNPN, SVGIG (reference sequence). The CDR3 covers 13 residues. The ends were cut back, 0 bases at V and 4 bases at J, with 10 bases in the middle. CDR3 DNA sequence: TGTGCCTGGAGTGTAGGAGTAGGGTACGAGCAGTACTTC. Amino acids: CAWSVGVGYEQYF.

This clonotype showed up just a few times. The V and J genes are TRBV24-1 and TRBJ2-1; the D gene is possibly TRBD2 (6 bases). The germline V and J ends were trimmed by 2 bases and 0 bases, with 10 bases remaining between them. There are 16 residues in the CDR3. Germline CDR1 reads KGHDR; CDR2 reads SFDVKD. DNA of the CDR3: TGTGCCACCAGTGATTACCGAGCGGGCTCCTACAATGAGCAGTTCTTC. Translated, it gives CATSDYRAGSYNEQFF.

This clonotype was seen only a few times. J is TRBJ2-7 and V is TRBV18; D is undetermined. CDR1 is KGHSH, CDR2 LQKENI, per germline. This CDR3 is 13 amino acids long. V was shortened by 2 bases and J by 4 bases, with 9 bases between the two germline ends. CDR3 protein: CASSPTRWYEQYF. The DNA for the CDR3 is TGTGCCAGCTCACCAACCCGCTGGTACGAGCAGTACTTC.

This clonotype was seen once. The genes are TRBV12-3 or TRBV12-4 and TRBJ2-3, with 9 bases matching TRBD2. This CDR3 region has 16 residues. Trimming took 5 bases from V and 3 from J; bases not matched to a gene: 9. CDR3 sequence: CASSGPGTSRTDTQYF. CDR3 coding DNA: TGTGCCAGCAGTGGCCCCGGGACTAGCCGGACAGATACGCAGTATTTT.

This clonotype showed up just a few times. The chain employs TRBV6-2 or TRBV6-3 and TRBJ2-2; TRBD2 aligns across 7 bases. Germline loops: CDR1 MNHEY, CDR2 SVGEGT. This CDR3 comprises 17 residues. V was clipped by 8 bases and J by 2 bases; unmatched bases: 14. Here the CDR3 reads CASAPPLAGVNTGELFF. The CDR3 region has the DNA TGTGCCAGCGCCCCCCCCCTGGCGGGGGTAAACACCGGGGAGCTGTTTTTT.

This clonotype was seen a handful of times. The rearrangement uses TRBV30 and TRBJ1-5; a possible D gene is TRBD1 (6 bases). The V gene's germline CDR1 is GTSNPN and CDR2 SVGIG (reference sequence). V lost 2 bases to trimming and J lost 8 bases, with 13 bases between them. The CDR3 loop spans 13 amino acids. The CDR3: CAWSKGHREPQHF. In DNA form, the CDR3 reads TGTGCCTGGAGTAAGGGACATCGGGAGCCCCAGCATTTT.

This chain uses TRBV12-5 with TRBJ2-5, with no clear D. V gave up 5 bases and J gave up 5 bases, with 12 bases separating them. The CDR3 contains 13 residues. Germline V gene data show CDR1 as LGHNT and CDR2 as FRNRAP. The CDR3 bases are TGTGCTAGTGGTCGAAGTGGGTCTGAGACCCAGTACTTC. It translates to CASGRSGSETQYF.

The chain joins TRBV6-2 or TRBV6-3 to TRBJ2-1, with D maybe TRBD2 (6 bases). Trimming took off 6 bases at V and 5 bases at J, with 11 bases between the two ends. The germline CDR1 and CDR2 sequences are MNHEY and SVGEGT. This CDR3 has 13 residues. The CDR3 bases are TGTGCCAGCAGGTCTAGCGCCCACAATGAGCAGTTCTTC. Its translation: CASRSSAHNEQFF.

V and J are TRBV6-2 or TRBV6-3 and TRBJ1-5; unclear D gene. The CDR3 totals 13 residues. Germline lookup yields CDR1 MNHEY and CDR2 SVGEGT. The V and J ends lost 5 bases and 4 bases respectively, with 9 bases between them. The CDR3 DNA follows: TGTGCCAGCAGTCAAGTAGGAAATCAGCCCCAGCATTTT. This codes for CASSQVGNQPQHF.

This clonotype was counted ten times or more. The J gene is TRBJ2-2, the V gene TRBV6-1; D is unclear. The germline CDR1 and CDR2 sequences are MNHNS and SASEGT. The CDR3 has 15 residues. Trimming removed 7 bases from V and 0 bases from J, with 12 bases in between. CDR3 nucleotides: TGTGCCAGCACCAGACTCCATTCGAACACCGGGGAGCTGTTTTTT. Translating it yields CASTRLHSNTGELFF.

The chain employs TRBV6-2 or TRBV6-3 and TRBJ2-7; 8 bases line up with TRBD1. This CDR3 region has 14 residues. Germline lookup yields CDR1 MNHEY and CDR2 SVGEGT. The junction had 8 bases not matched to a gene; V was cut back by 5 bases and J by 5 bases. CDR3 residues: CASSNNRGAHEQYF. The CDR3 DNA follows: TGTGCCAGCAGTAACAACAGGGGGGCGCACGAGCAGTACTTC.

In this sample, this clonotype turned up a few times. The chain is built from TRBV3-1 and TRBJ2-1; D is unresolved. The germline gives CDR1 LGHDT, CDR2 YNNKEL (reference sequence). V was trimmed by 1 base and J by 7 bases, leaving 11 bases between them. The CDR3 runs 14 residues. CDR3 region: CASSQVFGRNEQFF. CDR3 coding DNA: TGTGCCAGCAGCCAAGTCTTTGGTCGGAATGAGCAGTTCTTC.

This chain links TRBV6-2 or TRBV6-3 with TRBJ2-1; 13 nucleotides agree with TRBD2. V lost 2 bases to trimming and J lost 6 bases; unmatched junction nucleotides: 1. The CDR3 totals 15 residues. Looked up from germline, CDR1 is MNHEY and CDR2 is SVGEGT. The CDR3 DNA sequence: TGTGCCAGCAGTTACCGGACTAGCGGGGGCAATGAGCAGTTCTTC. Amino acids: CASSYRTSGGNEQFF.

This chain uses TRBV6-2 or TRBV6-3 with TRBJ2-1; 8 bases agree with TRBD1. The ends lost 0 bases at V and 6 bases at J; junction bases unmatched: 7. Per germline, CDR1 MNHEY and CDR2 SVGEGT. The CDR3 contains 16 residues. CDR3 region: CASSYSLDRVPNEQFF. The CDR3 DNA sequence: TGTGCCAGCAGTTACTCTTTGGACAGGGTCCCCAATGAGCAGTTCTTC.

The chain links TRBV9 to TRBJ2-6; D possibly corresponds to TRBD2 (5 bases). This CDR3 has 17 amino acids. The V end lost 0 bases, the J end lost 0 bases, and 10 bases lay between the germline ends. Germline CDR1 and CDR2: SGDLS and YYNGEE. CDR3 sequence (DNA): TGTGCCAGCAGCGTAGCTAGGAGGAGCTCTGGGGCCAACGTCCTGACTTTC. Protein product: CASSVARRSSGANVLTF.

The gene calls are TRBV12-3 or TRBV12-4 and TRBJ2-6; D unclear. The V and J ends lost 2 bases and 9 bases respectively, with 5 bases between them. The CDR3 is made up of 12 amino acids. This chain's CDR3 is CASSLRSNVLTF. CDR3 DNA sequence: TGTGCCAGCAGTTTAAGAAGCAACGTCCTGACTTTC.

This clonotype was found many times. The CDR3 DNA is TGTGCCAGCAGCTTAGCGGAGCAAAGGGAGACCCAGTACTTC. Translating gives CASSLAEQRETQYF. This chain links TRBV7-2 with TRBJ2-5; D ambiguous. V was pared by 0 bases and J by 5 bases, with 10 bases between. Germline V CDR1 and CDR2: SGHTA, FQGNSA. This CDR3 is 14 amino acids long. Full variable domain (rest looked up from reference TRBV7-2 and TRBJ2-5): GAGVSQSPSNKVTEKGKDVELRCDPISGHTALYWYRQSLGQGLEFLIYFQGNSAPDKSGLPSDRFSAERTGGSVSTLTIQRTQQEDSAVYLCASSLAEQRETQYFGPGTRLLVL.

By frequency in the sample, this clonotype is medium-sized. The chain is built from TRBV10-3 and TRBJ2-5; 8 bases fit TRBD1. The CDR3 covers 14 residues. Unmatched junction bases numbered 6, after V lost 5 bases and J lost 4 bases. Germline lookup yields CDR1 ENHRY and CDR2 SYGVKD. Here the CDR3 DNA reads TGTGCCATCAGTCGGGCAGGGGGCGGAGAGACCCAGTACTTC. This translates into CAISRAGGGETQYF.

The genes are TRBV12-3 or TRBV12-4 and TRBJ1-1, with 9 bases matching TRBD1. The J segment lost 10 bases and the V segment lost 3 bases, leaving 6 bases of the junction unmatched. The CDR3 is 13 residues long. CDR3 coding DNA: TGTGCCAGCAGTTTTGGGACAGGGCGATTAGCTTTCTTT. Its protein product is CASSFGTGRLAFF.

The rearrangement links TRBV5-1 to TRBJ2-5; D gene ambiguous. The germline V gene encodes CDR1 SGHRS and CDR2 YFSETQ. Trimming took off 4 bases at V and 6 bases at J, with 19 bases between the two ends. The CDR3 is 15 residues long. The CDR3 sequence: CASSPYTGPMQTQYF. The CDR3 bases are TGCGCCAGCAGCCCATATACCGGGCCTATGCAGACCCAGTACTTC.

This clonotype was detected a few times. The chain is built from TRBV20-1 and TRBJ1-2; TRBD1 agrees at 9 bases. The germline V gene encodes CDR1 DFQATT and CDR2 SNEGSKA (reference sequence). Trimming removed 5 bases from V and 8 bases from J; junction bases left unmatched: 12. The CDR3 loop spans 14 amino acids. CDR3 loop: CSAFLRDRDHGYTF. CDR3 sequence (DNA): TGCAGTGCTTTTCTCCGGGACAGGGACCACGGCTACACCTTC.

This clonotype was seen a handful of times. The chain joins TRBV5-1 to TRBJ2-1; 10 nucleotides line up with TRBD2. V shed 1 base, J shed 4 bases, and the junction held 8 bases outside the gene matches. Germline V gene sequence: CDR1 SGHRS, CDR2 YFSETQ. The CDR3 has 17 amino acids. CDR3 nucleotides: TGCGCCAGCAGCTTGTTTTCTAGCGGGAGATTATACAATGAGCAGTTCTTC. Its translation: CASSLFSSGRLYNEQFF.

This clonotype was seen a handful of times. The rearrangement links TRBV5-1 to TRBJ2-7, with a tentative D call TRBD2 (5 bases). The germline V gene encodes CDR1 SGHRS and CDR2 YFSETQ. The CDR3 consists of 14 residues. V gave up 1 base and J gave up 5 bases, with 13 bases separating them. The CDR3 nucleotides are TGCGCCAGCAGCTTGTATGAGGGCCAGGACGAGCAGTACTTC. This sequence encodes CASSLYEGQDEQYF.